This is a list of T cell receptor beta chains from one sample in a study of cytomegalovirus exposure and HLA in healthy donors. Using immunoSEQ multiplex PCR, the repertoire was profiled, and TCRdb retains in-frame clones only, with some absent. The table shows over 200,000 clones, with 75% to 90% occurring only once. Sequencing was done on a sample of PBMCs. The receptors originated from a woman in her late teens or twenties in good health and CMV-seronegative. CDR3s include the opening cysteine and the closing phenylalanine or tryptophan. Each record gives: J gene, V gene, clone size, D gene, CDR3 DNA, CDR3 protein. D genes are given only for firm matches. Part of the rows lack a size; the others show once, few, many or a class for expanded clones.

TRBJ1-2 | TRBV5-4 | - | TRBD1 | TGTGCCAGCAGCTTGGGACAGGGAATAACTGGCTACACCTTC | CASSLGQGITGYTF
TRBJ2-1 | TRBV13 | - | TRBD1 | TGTGCCAGCAGCTTCCGGGACAGGGGGGTTCAGTTCTTC | CASSFRDRGVQFF
TRBJ1-5 | TRBV9 | - | - | TGTGCCAGCAGCGTAGAGCCAGGGCGCAATCAGCCCCAGCATTTT | CASSVEPGRNQPQHF
TRBJ1-5 | TRBV4-3 | - | - | TGCGCCAGCAGCCAGGACCGTACTACACCAGGGGGCAATCAGCCCCAGCATTTT | CASSQDRTTPGGNQPQHF
TRBJ2-4 | TRBV5-1 | - | TRBD2 | TGCGCCAGCAGCTTACTAGCGGGGGGATTAAAAAACATTCAGTACTTC | CASSLLAGGLKNIQYF
TRBJ1-1 | TRBV10-2 | - | - | TGCGCCAGCGGGGCTGGCGTTGAAGCTTTCTTT | CASGAGVEAFF
TRBJ2-7 | TRBV25-1 | once | TRBD1 | TGTGCCAGCAGAGGGACAGGGGGAGGCTACGAGCAGTACTTC | CASRGTGGGYEQYF
TRBJ1-2 | TRBV13 | once | TRBD1 | TGTGCCAGCAGCCCCAAGGGGGCAGGTGGCTACACCTTC | CASSPKGAGGYTF
TRBJ1-1 | TRBV7-9 | - | TRBD1 | TGTGCCAGCAGCTTAGACGGGGGGACAGGTGTTCCCGAAGCTTTCTTT | CASSLDGGTGVPEAFF
TRBJ2-3 | TRBV7-6 | - | - | TGTGCCAGCAGCTCCGTGGGCAGCACAGATACGCAGTATTTT | CASSSVGSTDTQYF
TRBJ2-7 | TRBV4-2 | - | TRBD2 | TGTGCCAGCAGCCAAAATAGCGGGGGGGCCCGGGAGCAGTACTTC | CASSQNSGGAREQYF
TRBJ1-2 | TRBV7-2 | few | TRBD1 | TGTGCCAGCAGCCTACAGGGGGCCCTACCTGGCTACACCTTC | CASSLQGALPGYTF
TRBJ2-7 | TRBV29-1 | - | TRBD1 | TGCAGCGTCTCATTAACAGGGGGCGGCTACGAGCAGTACTTC | CSVSLTGGGYEQYF
TRBJ1-5 | TRBV27 | - | TRBD1 | TGTGCCAGCAGTCCAGAGAGGGACAGATGGAGTAGGCAGCCCCAGCATTTT | CASSPERDRWSRQPQHF
TRBJ2-1 | TRBV15 | - | - | TGTGCCACCAGCAGAGACAGGGGAAACTACAATGAGCAGTTCTTC | CATSRDRGNYNEQFF
TRBJ1-3 | TRBV6-5 | - | - | TGTGCCAGCAGTGGAGCGAGCTCTGGAAACACCATATATTTT | CASSGASSGNTIYF
TRBJ2-5 | TRBV5-6 | once | TRBD2 | TGTGCCAGCAGCGGGACTAGCGGGAATTGGGGCCAAGAGACCCAGTACTTC | CASSGTSGNWGQETQYF
TRBJ2-7 | TRBV7-8 | - | - | TGTGCCAGCAGCCTACAGACAGGCTACGAGCAGTACTTC | CASSLQTGYEQYF
TRBJ2-5 | TRBV5-6 | - | TRBD2 | TGTGCCAGCAGCTCAAAGCGGGGGGGCCAAGAGACCCAGTACTTC | CASSSKRGGQETQYF
TRBJ2-7 | TRBV7-9 | - | TRBD1 | TGTGCCAGCAGCTTGACGGGACAGGGGGCCCGTGAGCAGTACTTC | CASSLTGQGAREQYF
TRBJ2-1 | TRBV7-2 | - | TRBD2 | TGTGCCAGCAGCACCTCAAGCGGGGGGGCTTTCCATGAGCAGTTCTTC | CASSTSSGGAFHEQFF
TRBJ2-7 | TRBV10-2 | - | TRBD2 | TGCGCCAGCAGTCGGGGGAGGGGCCTGGGGAACGAGCAGTACTTC | CASSRGRGLGNEQYF
TRBJ2-1 | TRBV4-1 | - | TRBD2 | TGCGCCAGCAGCCATGACTACTGGACTAGCGGGGACAATGAGCAGTTCTTC | CASSHDYWTSGDNEQFF
TRBJ2-3 | TRBV7-6 | few | TRBD2 | TGTGCCAGCAGCAAAAGCGGGGGTGGCGATACGCAGTATTTT | CASSKSGGGDTQYF
TRBJ1-5 | TRBV2 | - | - | TGTGCCAGCAGTGGGGGGGGAACAGGGAAAGGCCAGCCCCAGCATTTT | CASSGGGTGKGQPQHF
TRBJ2-1 | TRBV27 | - | TRBD2 | TGTGCCAGCAGTTTCCTAGCGGGAGGGCCTCATGAGCAGTTCTTC | CASSFLAGGPHEQFF
TRBJ2-4 | TRBV2 | - | - | TGTGCCAGCGTGCTATCTTCCATTCAGTACTTC | CASVLSSIQYF
TRBJ1-3 | TRBV7-9 | - | - | TGTGCCAGCAGTTATCAGGGCTCTGGAAACACCATATATTTT | CASSYQGSGNTIYF
TRBJ2-1 | TRBV19 | - | TRBD2 | TGTGCCAGTAGTATGACTAGCGGGAGCTCCTACAATGAGCAGTTCTTC | CASSMTSGSSYNEQFF
TRBJ2-3 | TRBV7-6 | - | - | TGTGCCAGCAGCTTAGATGTTTACACAGATACGCAGTATTTT | CASSLDVYTDTQYF
TRBJ2-7 | TRBV11-3 | once | - | TGTGCCAGCAGCTTAGATTGGACTTCCTACGAGCAGTACTTC | CASSLDWTSYEQYF
TRBJ2-3 | TRBV5-4 | - | - | TGTGCCAGCAGCTTGGGGGACACCCCAGGAGGAGATACGCAGTATTTT | CASSLGDTPGGDTQYF
TRBJ1-2 | TRBV7-8 | once | - | TGTGCCAGCACCTCCGGGGAGGGCTACACCTTC | CASTSGEGYTF
TRBJ2-4 | TRBV6-5 | - | TRBD2 | TGTGCCAGCAGTTACGGGATAGCGGGAGGGCCGAACATTCAGTACTTC | CASSYGIAGGPNIQYF
TRBJ2-1 | TRBV7-9 | - | - | TGTGCCACCACACCAGGGGACGTTACAATTGTGCAGTTCTTC | CATTPGDVTIVQFF
TRBJ1-2 | TRBV28 | - | - | TGTGCCGGGCGGGAGGACTATGGCTACACCTTC | CAGREDYGYTF
TRBJ2-7 | TRBV5-4 | - | - | TGTGCCAGCAGCTTCCTTGGGCGCTACGAGCAGTACTTC | CASSFLGRYEQYF
TRBJ2-1 | TRBV4-3 | - | TRBD2 | TGCGCCAGCAGCCAAGATACTGCGACTAGCGGGGGTAATGAGCAGTTCTTC | CASSQDTATSGGNEQFF
TRBJ2-1 | TRBV9 | - | - | TGTGCCAGCAGCCCCACTGGAGTCGATGAGCAGTTCTTC | CASSPTGVDEQFF
TRBJ1-2 | TRBV5-5 | - | - | TGTGCCAGCAGCCCCAGTTGGGGGGCTAACTATGGCTACACCTTC | CASSPSWGANYGYTF
TRBJ2-5 | TRBV7-9 | - | - | TGTGCCAGCAGCACCCGGGACATAATAGAGACCCAGTACTTC | CASSTRDIIETQYF
TRBJ2-7 | TRBV10-3 | - | TRBD2 | TGTGCCATCAGGATGACGGGGGGGGTCTACGAGCAGTACTTC | CAIRMTGGVYEQYF
TRBJ2-3 | TRBV5-1 | - | - | TGCGCCAGCAGCTTGGATTCTCGCACAGATACGCAGTATTTT | CASSLDSRTDTQYF
TRBJ2-7 | TRBV27 | - | - | TGTGCCAGCAGTTTTTTCCTGACCCGAGGGGGGAGGGGATCCTACGAGCAGTACTTC | CASSFFLTRGGRGSYEQYF
TRBJ1-3 | TRBV19 | - | - | TGTGCCAGTAGGAAGGACACCGCCGGAAGCTCTGGAAACACCATATATTTT | CASRKDTAGSSGNTIYF
TRBJ2-3 | TRBV4-2 | - | - | TGTGCCAGCAGCCAAGATCTTCAGAACACAGATACGCAGTATTTT | CASSQDLQNTDTQYF
TRBJ2-5 | TRBV10-2 | - | - | TGCGCCAGCCGACCGGGTGGGGAGACCCAGTACTTC | CASRPGGETQYF
TRBJ2-1 | TRBV2 | - | - | TGTGCCAGCAGTGATTTGAGCGGAGGGAATGAGCAGTTCTTC | CASSDLSGGNEQFF
TRBJ1-1 | TRBV5-1 | once | - | TGCGCCAGCAGCTTCCAGGGTGGGAACACTGAAGCTTTCTTT | CASSFQGGNTEAFF
TRBJ2-7 | TRBV7-7 | once | TRBD2 | TGTGCCAGCAGCTTGGGTGGCGCGGGGGGCGAGCAGTACTTC | CASSLGGAGGEQYF
TRBJ1-1 | TRBV7-3 | - | TRBD1 | TGTGCCAGCAGCATTACAGGGGCCCTTGGTACTGAAGCTTTCTTT | CASSITGALGTEAFF
TRBJ2-7 | TRBV10-3 | - | - | TGTGCCATCAGTGAACGACATGCCTACGAGCAGTACTTC | CAISERHAYEQYF
TRBJ1-1 | TRBV5-5 | - | TRBD1 | TGTGCCAGCAGCTTTCCGAGACAGGGGTACACTGAAGCTTTCTTT | CASSFPRQGYTEAFF
TRBJ2-1 | TRBV7-2 | once | - | TGTGCCAGCAGGGGGGGGACAGGCGACTCCTACAATGAGCAGTTCTTC | CASRGGTGDSYNEQFF
TRBJ2-7 | TRBV4-3 | - | TRBD1 | TGCGCCAGCAGCCGACACCCGGGACAGTCCTACGAGCAGTACTTC | CASSRHPGQSYEQYF
TRBJ2-7 | TRBV6-1 | - | TRBD2 | TGTGCCAGCAGTGAGCAGGGAGGGTACTCCTACGAGCAGTACTTC | CASSEQGGYSYEQYF
TRBJ1-4 | TRBV4-1 | - | TRBD1 | TGCGCCAGCAGCCAGCTCCCACAGGGGGCTAGGGCTAATGAAAAACTGTTTTTT | CASSQLPQGARANEKLFF
TRBJ1-2 | TRBV4-2 | few | - | TGTGCCAGCAGCCAAGATGACAGTAACTATGGCTACACCTTC | CASSQDDSNYGYTF
TRBJ1-6 | TRBV5-1 | - | - | TGCGCCAGCAGCTTGGCAGGCCTCCGCTATAATTCACCCCTCCACTTT | CASSLAGLRYNSPLHF
TRBJ1-2 | TRBV7-2 | - | - | TGTGCCAGCAGCTTAGGAGGGGCGGGGGGCTACACCTTC | CASSLGGAGGYTF